The clone carrying this T cell receptor beta chain was observed a few times. The V gene's germline CDR1 is KGHSH and CDR2 LQKENI. Trimming pared 0 bases from V and 7 bases from J, leaving 9 bases between. This CDR3 is built from 14 residues. One entry per CDR3 protein, called by TCRdb with MiXCR from the 5' RACE reads. There are a few hundred thousand distinct CDR3 sequences in the sample; approximately 16% occur only once, and 0.44% lies in the top ten. The entry originates in a study of identical twins. The sample also formed part of further work on yellow fever vaccine responses in identical twins.

Sequenced material: CD4+ T cells sorted from blood. The V and J genes are TRBV18 and TRBJ2-2, with D tentatively TRBD2 (5 bases). The sequence was obtained from a woman under 30 in good health. The CDR3 loop reads CASSPPVGGGELFF. CDR3 nucleotides: TGTGCCAGCTCACCACCGGTTGGAGGCGGGGAGCTGTTTTTT. The variable domain in full, completed from reference TRBV18 and TRBJ2-2, reads NAGVMQNPRHLVRRRGQEARLRCSPMKGHSHVYWYRQLPEEGLKFMVYLQKENIIDESGMPKERFSAEFPKEGPSILRIQQVVRGDSAAYFCASSPPVGGGELFFGEGSRLTVL.